The 15 T cell receptor beta chains given below trace back to one sample, sequenced in a study of shared clonotypes between healthy human individuals. Clones were read by immunoSEQ multiplex PCR, and TCRdb kept only the in-frame ones, dropping some. This sample has more than 2 million clones; over 85% occur once, and the top ten carry about 0.13%. Sequenced: naive CD4+ T cells sorted from blood. Documented subset: CD45RA+ positively selected. The receptors shown here come from a young man in good health.

The CDR3 DNA sequence: TGTGCCAGCAGCCAGCCGGGACAGGGTCTTTGGGAGCAGTACTTC. This gives the protein CASSQPGQGLWEQYF. The V gene is TRBV5-4, the J gene TRBJ2-7, with TRBD1 matching 9 bases. Germline values: CDR1 SGHNT, CDR2 YYREEE (reference sequence). Trimming removed 4 bases from V and 7 bases from J; junction bases left unmatched: 12. The CDR3 totals 15 residues.

V usage is TRBV6-5 and J usage is TRBJ2-3; TRBD2 is a possible D gene (5 bases). The germline gives CDR1 MNHEY, CDR2 SVGAGI. V was cut by 6 bases and J by 0 bases, with 7 bases left in between. CDR3 length: 13 residues. CDR3 nucleotides: TGTGCCAGCAGGGAGGTTAGCACAGATACGCAGTATTTT. It encodes CASREVSTDTQYF.

This chain uses TRBV30 with TRBJ2-2, with D unresolved. Trimming left V 2 bases short and J 7 bases short, with 14 bases between. The CDR3 runs to 14 residues. CDR1 is GTSNPN, CDR2 SVGIG, per germline (reference sequence). The CDR3 is CAWSPWVSGGELFF. CDR3 sequence (DNA): TGTGCCTGGAGTCCATGGGTTTCCGGCGGGGAGCTGTTTTTT.

The gene calls are TRBV18 and TRBJ2-7; TRBD1 agrees at 9 bases. Germline V gene data show CDR1 as KGHSH and CDR2 as LQKENI. V shed 3 bases, J shed 6 bases, and the junction held 9 bases outside the gene matches. CDR3 length equals 15 residues. The CDR3 nucleotides read TGTGCCAGCTCACCGTCCAGGACAGGGGTAAGCGAGCAGTACTTC. Its protein product is CASSPSRTGVSEQYF.

The chain joins TRBV11-2 to TRBJ1-2; D remains ambiguous. CDR1 is SGHAT, CDR2 FQNNGV, per germline. The CDR3 is made up of 16 amino acids. The V and J ends lost 0 bases and 2 bases respectively, with 13 bases between them. In DNA form, the CDR3 reads TGTGCCAGCAGCTTAGATCAGGTGGGGTTGAACTATGGCTACACCTTC. Its protein product is CASSLDQVGLNYGYTF.

The genes are TRBV6-6 and TRBJ1-1, with unresolved D. With 3 bases removed from V and 1 base from J, the gap between germline ends came to 12 bases. CDR3 length: 15 residues. Germline V CDR1 and CDR2: MNHNY, SVGAGI (reference sequence). CDR3 region: CASSYGQAGNTEAFF. In DNA form, the CDR3 reads TGTGCCAGCAGTTATGGTCAGGCGGGGAACACTGAAGCTTTCTTT.

The chain combines TRBV7-2 with TRBJ2-5; the D gene is possibly TRBD1 (6 bases). CDR3 length: 14 residues. V was shortened by 3 bases and J by 0 bases, with 8 bases between the two germline ends. Germline CDR1 is SGHTA and CDR2 is FQGNSA. The DNA of the CDR3 is TGTGCCAGCAGCTTCGGACAGCACCAAGAGACCCAGTACTTC. Translation: CASSFGQHQETQYF.

The rearrangement joins TRBV30 to TRBJ1-6; no definite D call. V gave up 4 bases and J gave up 0 bases, with 10 bases separating them. In germline, CDR1 is GTSNPN, CDR2 SVGIG (reference sequence). The CDR3 sequence is 15 residues long. The CDR3 spells CAWTSLDSYNSPLHF. The CDR3 coding sequence is TGTGCCTGGACCAGTTTAGACTCCTATAATTCACCCCTCCACTTT.

This chain connects TRBV10-1 to TRBJ2-7; no reliable D call. Trimming shortened V by 2 bases and J by 4 bases, and 12 bases separated the two germline ends. This CDR3 comprises 14 residues. CDR1 and CDR2 from the germline V gene are WNHNN and SYGVQD (reference sequence). Here the CDR3 reads CASSEGRTRYEQYF. Here the CDR3 DNA reads TGCGCCAGCAGTGAGGGACGAACCAGGTACGAGCAGTACTTC.

The gene calls are TRBV15 and TRBJ1-1, with 7 bases that match TRBD1. From germline, CDR1 is LNHNV and CDR2 YYDKDF (reference sequence). Germline trimming cut 3 bases from V and 1 base from J; bases unmatched to any gene: 2. This CDR3 contains 14 residues. DNA of the CDR3: TGTGCCACCAGCAGTCGGACAGGGAACACTGAAGCTTTCTTT. This codes for CATSSRTGNTEAFF.

The rearrangement links TRBV7-9 to TRBJ1-1; D is perhaps TRBD1 (6 bases). The CDR3 runs to 15 residues. V was cut by 9 bases and J by 8 bases, with 25 bases left in between. Germline values: CDR1 SEHNR, CDR2 FQNEAQ (reference sequence). CDR3 DNA: TGTGCCAGAGGAAAGGACAGCTTTCGCCCCGACGAAGCTTTCTTT. Its translation: CARGKDSFRPDEAFF.

The chain carries TRBV14 and TRBJ1-4; D uncertain. V was trimmed by 0 bases and J by 4 bases, leaving 12 bases between them. CDR1 and CDR2 from the germline V gene are SGHDN and FVKESK. The CDR3 sequence is 16 residues long. As DNA, the CDR3 is TGTGCCAGCAGCCAAGAAGAGGGCAGGTTTAATGAAAAACTGTTTTTT. It yields the protein CASSQEEGRFNEKLFF.

The chain employs TRBV5-6 and TRBJ1-2; D remains unclear. The CDR3 loop spans 14 amino acids. Trimming removed 0 bases from V and 2 bases from J, with 8 bases in between. Germline V lookup: CDR1 SGHDT, CDR2 YYEEEE. The CDR3 reads CASSLVGSNYGYTF. The CDR3, as DNA: TGTGCCAGCAGCTTGGTAGGCAGCAACTATGGCTACACCTTC.

A note on this clone: This sample also contains other DNA sequences that code for the same CDR3. The J gene is TRBJ2-2, the V gene TRBV30; 10 bases line up with TRBD1. The CDR3 length is 13 residues. V lost 3 bases to trimming and J lost 7 bases; unmatched junction nucleotides: 2. Looked up from germline, CDR1 is GTSNPN and CDR2 is SVGIG (reference sequence). In DNA form, the CDR3 reads TGTGCCTGGAGGGACAGGGGGGACGGGGAGCTGTTTTTT. This sequence encodes CAWRDRGDGELFF.

CDR3 region: CASSIRHRGGWNQPQHF. The CDR3 coding sequence is TGTGCCAGTAGTATCCGACACCGGGGAGGGTGGAATCAGCCCCAGCATTTT. This chain connects TRBV19 to TRBJ1-5; D remains unclear. Deletions cut 3 bases from V and 4 bases from J, with 19 bases between. CDR1 is LNHDA, CDR2 SQIVND, per germline (reference sequence). This CDR3 comprises 17 residues.